The rows below give T cell receptor beta chains drawn from one sample of a study of T-cell reconstitution after alpha-beta-depleted transplantation in children. Via MiXCR, TCRdb re-called the PCR reads, giving one row per CDR3 protein. In the table there are under 450,000 distinct CDR3 sequences, around 15% of which are singletons. The starting material was PBMCs, mostly from graft donor cells, obtained 360 days after TCRalphabeta/CD19-depleted stem cell transplant. The source of these receptors is a boy less than two years old who had a stem cell transplant for Wiskott-Aldrich syndrome, so the T cells may come from the graft donor. CDR3s include the opening cysteine and the closing phenylalanine or tryptophan. D genes are given only for firm matches. Only part of the rows carry a size: once, few, many, or a class if the clone is expanded.

j_call v_call clone_size d_call cdr3_nt cdr3_aa
TRBJ2-7 TRBV10-3 many . TGTGCCATCAGTCCGCGGACAGTAGCCTACGAGCAGTACTTC CAISPRTVAYEQYF
TRBJ1-4 TRBV29-1 . . TGCAGCGTTGGGACCTGCTCAGAGGGAGAAAAACTGTTTTTT CSVGTCSEGEKLFF
TRBJ2-3 TRBV7-9 many . TGTGCCAGCAGCTTATGGGTGGATACGCAGTATTTT CASSLWVDTQYF
TRBJ2-3 TRBV20-1 . TRBD2 TGCAGTGCGTTCCGACTAGCGGGCACAGATACGCAGTATTTT CSAFRLAGTDTQYF
TRBJ2-3 TRBV28 . TRBD2 TGTGCCAGCAGCGTTTCCCTCCGGGGGGTCGGCACAGATACGCAGTATTTT CASSVSLRGVGTDTQYF
TRBJ2-7 TRBV30 . . TGTGCCGGGAGCCAGAAACGGTTAGTAAAGGAGCAGTACTTC CAGSQKRLVKEQYF
TRBJ2-1 TRBV12-3/TRBV12-4 few TRBD2 TGTGCCAGCAGACCTAGCGGGGGATACAATGAGCAGTTCTTC CASRPSGGYNEQFF
TRBJ1-1 TRBV12-3/TRBV12-4 few TRBD1 TGTGCCAGCGGCAGGGACAGGAACACTGAAGCTTTCTTT CASGRDRNTEAFF
TRBJ2-7 TRBV19 few TRBD2 TGTGCCAGTAGTATCCAGGGGCTCACGGGACTAGCGGGATCCTACGAGCAGTACTTC CASSIQGLTGLAGSYEQYF
TRBJ2-3 TRBV24-1 . . TGTGCCACCTCGGCCAGACGAAGCACAGATACGCAGTATTTT CATSARRSTDTQYF
TRBJ2-1 TRBV19 . . TGTGCCAGTAGCTTCAAGCCGGGGGTGTACAATGAGCAGTTCTTC CASSFKPGVYNEQFF
TRBJ2-3 TRBV7-9 . TRBD1 TGTGCCAGCAGCCCCCCCGACAGGGGCGGCACAGATACGCAGTATTTT CASSPPDRGGTDTQYF
TRBJ2-5 TRBV29-1 few . TGCAGCGTTGTTCCCAGCCTGGGGCAAGAGACCCAGTACTTC CSVVPSLGQETQYF
TRBJ2-1 TRBV4-2 . . TGTGCCAGCAGCAAAAGAAAGTATGAGCAGTTCTTC CASSKRKYEQFF
TRBJ2-2 TRBV2 . TRBD1 TGTGCCAGCAGTGTCCGACAGGGTCGGGGCGGGGAGCTGTTTTTT CASSVRQGRGGELFF